This TCR beta chain was sequenced for a study of response to subunit inactivated influenza vaccine. This CDR3 contains 15 residues. Germline V gene lookup returns CDR1 ENHRY and CDR2 SYGVKD. V gave up 7 bases and J gave up 6 bases, with 19 bases separating them. In its sample, this clonotype was seen many times. TCRdb analysed the RT-PCR reads with MiXCR anew, one entry per CDR3 protein. This repertoire shows around 500,000 distinct CDR3 sequences, over 9.5% found once; its top ten account for 12%. The sample in question was PBMCs from blood, obtained around seven weeks after vaccination. The TCR was taken from a man aged 45-65 years who received an inactivated influenza vaccine. The J gene is TRBJ2-1, the V gene TRBV10-3, with D possibly called TRBD1 or TRBD2 (7 bases each). CDR3 bases: TGTGCCATCAATACCAAGACAGGGAGGGCCAATGAGCAGTTCTTC. Translated: CAINTKTGRANEQFF.